Detailed here is one T cell receptor (beta chain). These data are taken from a study of blood T cell repertoires in COVID-19. Across the whole study: Acute and convalescent COVID-19 specimens originated in the United States, Italy and Spain. Sources were T cells, B-cell-depleted T cells, or PBMCs; the material itself was cDNA or gDNA.

Per the study methods: Researchers report that nucleated cell counts were estimated from reference gene primer amplification. Method: immunoSEQ multiplex PCR; TCRdb's copy keeps in-frame clones and lacks some. D and trimming were read from the DNA, whereas the V and J calls and clone size are those reported in that table. Of about 130,000 clones listed, approximately 78% are singletons. Trimming removed 3 bases from V and 7 bases from J; junction bases left unmatched: 6. The V gene's germline CDR1 is SGHRS and CDR2 YFSETQ. CDR3 length: 15 residues. The V gene is TRBV5-1, the J gene TRBJ2-1, with 11 bases matching TRBD2. This receptor was taken from a man in his 60s who had recovered from COVID-19. The sequenced sample was peripheral blood. CDR3 in amino acids: CASSWWTSGPNEQFF. CDR3 in DNA: TGCGCCAGCAGCTGGTGGACTAGCGGGCCAAATGAGCAGTTCTTC.